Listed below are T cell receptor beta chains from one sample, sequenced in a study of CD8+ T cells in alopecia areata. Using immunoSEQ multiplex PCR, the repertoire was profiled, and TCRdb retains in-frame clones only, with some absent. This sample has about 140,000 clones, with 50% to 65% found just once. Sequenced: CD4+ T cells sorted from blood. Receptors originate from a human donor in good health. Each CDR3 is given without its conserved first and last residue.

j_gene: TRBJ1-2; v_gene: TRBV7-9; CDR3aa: ASSLDSYYGYT
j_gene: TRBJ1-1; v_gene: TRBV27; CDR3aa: ASSRTGVMNTEAF
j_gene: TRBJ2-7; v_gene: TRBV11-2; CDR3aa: ASSLVGYEQY
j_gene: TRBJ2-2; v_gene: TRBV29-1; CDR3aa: SVEPGTAGGELF
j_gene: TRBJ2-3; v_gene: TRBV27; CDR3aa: ASSYTGGGGLSADTQY
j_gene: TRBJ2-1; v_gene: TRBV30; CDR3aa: AWSYTQRNEQF
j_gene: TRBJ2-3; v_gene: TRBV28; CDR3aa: ASIPGTSGNPDTQY
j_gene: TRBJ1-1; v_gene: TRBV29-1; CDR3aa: SVQGQGGRTEAF
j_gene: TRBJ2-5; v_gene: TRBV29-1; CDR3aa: SVAPGAGETQY
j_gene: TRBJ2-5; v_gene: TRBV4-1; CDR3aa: ASSQVGGREKTQY
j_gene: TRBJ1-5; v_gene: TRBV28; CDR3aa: ASRQGTGKEGNQPQH
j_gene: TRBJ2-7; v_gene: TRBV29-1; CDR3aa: SVPLLGTAISTSSYEQY
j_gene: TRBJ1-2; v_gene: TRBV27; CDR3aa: AGRSSGDPLGGYT
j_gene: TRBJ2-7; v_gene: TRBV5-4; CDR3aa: ASSTQVPYYEQY
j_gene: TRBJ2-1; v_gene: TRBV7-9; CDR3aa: ASAGTGGYHEQF
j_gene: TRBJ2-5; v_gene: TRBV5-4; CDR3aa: ASSPRLAGGPGETQY
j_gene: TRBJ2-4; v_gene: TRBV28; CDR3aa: ASSSTGLAKNIQY
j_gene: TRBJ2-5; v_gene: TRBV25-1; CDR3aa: ASGLTTSGLAGGETQY
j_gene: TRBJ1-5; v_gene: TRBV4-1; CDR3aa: ARKTGYQPQH
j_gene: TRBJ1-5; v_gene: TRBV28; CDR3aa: ASSWAGQPQH
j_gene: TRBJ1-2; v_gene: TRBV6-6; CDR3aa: ASSYQSGDYGYT
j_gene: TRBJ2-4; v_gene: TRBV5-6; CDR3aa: ASSLGRLAKNIQY
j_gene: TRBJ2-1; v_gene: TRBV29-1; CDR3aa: SVRGYPTSVRNNEQF
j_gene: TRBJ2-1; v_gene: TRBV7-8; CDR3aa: ASSSSGLTYNEQF
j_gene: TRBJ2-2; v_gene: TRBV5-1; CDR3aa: ASSSGLAGSANTGELF
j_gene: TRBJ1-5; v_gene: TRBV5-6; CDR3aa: ASSTRDRFQPQH
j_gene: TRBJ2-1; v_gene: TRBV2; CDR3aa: ASRGLTLSSYNEQF
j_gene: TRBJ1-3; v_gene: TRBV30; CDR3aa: AWSWGRGFSGNTIY
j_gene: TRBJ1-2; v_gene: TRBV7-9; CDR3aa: ASSLASSTENYGYT
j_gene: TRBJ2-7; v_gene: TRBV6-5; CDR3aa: ATAVFDEQY
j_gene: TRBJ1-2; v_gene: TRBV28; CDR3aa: ATQRQGYT
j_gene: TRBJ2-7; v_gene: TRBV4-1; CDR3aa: ASSQLSGTAYEQY
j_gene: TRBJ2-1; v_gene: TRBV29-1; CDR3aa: SVTDRSLYNEQF